This paragraph reports one T cell receptor beta chain. Its antigen remains unidentified. J was trimmed by 7 bases and V by 4 bases; bases with no gene match: 2. This CDR3 contains 14 residues. Germline assignment: CDR1 SGHAT and CDR2 FQNNGV. The sample comes from a study of T cells in localized non-small cell lung cancer. Study-wide results and limits: It was uninvolved adjacent lung that showed the highest T cell clonality, exceeding tumor. Sequence data derive from only one tumor region, so heterogeneity remains possible.

TCRdb keeps only in-frame clones here, not all; method: immunoSEQ multiplex PCR. The table has more than 15,000 clones, roughly 91% seen once; the top ten hold approximately 3.7%. The rearrangement links TRBV11-2 to TRBJ2-5; 14 bases line up with TRBD2. The source material was peripheral blood, sampled before any cancer treatment. This clonotype was obtained from a male donor at least 60 years old with stage II squamous cell lung carcinoma. CDR3 sequence (DNA): TGTGCCAGCAGCTACGGACTAGCGGGGGGGACCCAGTACTTC. This sequence encodes CASSYGLAGGTQYF.